This entry describes one T cell receptor (beta chain). Its antigen is currently unknown. These data originate in a study of T cell responses to AZD1222 COVID-19 vaccine. Turning to the study itself: Second-dose intervals of approximately 4 or approximately 12 weeks were pooled. Broader study findings: Spike was spanned by vaccine-associated CD4 TCRs, with dominance at 160-218 and 743-854.

Repertoires were generated with immunoSEQ multiplex PCR, while TCRdb's copy carries only in-frame clones and drops some. The sample gives 90,000 to 150,000 clones, about 90% of which show up once; about 5.2% is in the top ten. The CDR3 has 14 residues. Looked up from germline, CDR1 is SGHNT and CDR2 is YYREEE (reference sequence). Trimming shortened V by 5 bases and J by 3 bases, and 14 bases separated the two germline ends. V and J are TRBV5-4 and TRBJ1-2, with D hard to call. This receptor was taken from an adult in good health. Sequenced material: peripheral blood, taken on day 0 of AZD1222 vaccination. The CDR3 sequence: CASSREKPDYGYTF. The CDR3 nucleotides are TGTGCCAGCAGTCGGGAAAAACCGGACTATGGCTACACCTTC.